The 12 T cell receptor beta chains below all came from one sample that was sequenced in a study of cytomegalovirus exposure and HLA in healthy donors. Primers: 60 Vbeta forward and 13 Jbeta reverse. The table came from immunoSEQ multiplex PCR; TCRdb's copy has only in-frame clones and leaves some out. The sample carries around 200,000 clones, around 88% recorded once. Sample: PBMCs. All receptors come from a woman younger than 45 in good health and CMV-seronegative.

The rearrangement uses TRBV2 and TRBJ1-2; 7 bases align to TRBD1. V lost 10 bases and J lost 2; bases outside the gene matches: 13. Germline V gene sequence: CDR1 SNHLY, CDR2 FYNNEI. The CDR3 runs to 15 residues. The CDR3 sequence: CANSAPGQANYGYTF. The DNA for the CDR3 is TGTGCCAACTCGGCGCCTGGACAGGCCAACTATGGCTACACCTTC.

The gene calls are TRBV28 and TRBJ2-2; D is perhaps TRBD1 (6 bases). Germline V gene data show CDR1 as MDHEN and CDR2 as SYDVKM. The V gene lost 3 bases and the J gene lost 3 bases, with 20 bases spanning the gap. There are 18 residues in the CDR3. CDR3 sequence: CASSFILGTLRDTGELFF. CDR3 nucleotide sequence: TGTGCCAGCAGTTTTATTTTAGGGACATTAAGGGACACCGGGGAGCTGTTTTTT. The full variable domain, in which reference TRBV28 and TRBJ2-2 provide the parts outside the CDR3, is DVKVTQSSRYLVKRTGEKVFLECVQDMDHENMFWYRQDPGLGLRLIYFSYDVKMKEKGDIPEGYSVSREKKERFSLILESASTNQTSMYLCASSFILGTLRDTGELFFGEGSRLTVL.

V usage is TRBV7-6 and J usage is TRBJ2-7; tentative D call: TRBD2 (5 bases). V was trimmed by 5 bases and J by 2 bases, leaving 10 bases between them. CDR1 SGHVS and CDR2 FNYEAQ come from the germline V gene. The CDR3 is 13 residues long. The CDR3 nucleotides read TGTGCCAGCAGCACTCCCGGGACCTACGAGCAGTACTTC. Its translation: CASSTPGTYEQYF.

The chain has TRBV11-2 and TRBJ2-1; TRBD1 might be the D (5 bases). V shed 5 bases and J shed 4 bases, with 15 bases lying between them. Germline V gene lookup returns CDR1 SGHAT and CDR2 FQNNGV. The CDR3 consists of 15 residues. The CDR3 sequence is CASSLLPGIYNEQFF. The CDR3 DNA reads as TGTGCCAGCAGCCTGCTACCAGGGATTTACAATGAGCAGTTCTTC.

The rearrangement uses TRBV30 and TRBJ2-7, with 11 bases lining up with TRBD2. V was pared by 4 bases and J by 4 bases, with 3 bases of the junction left unmatched. The CDR3 loop spans 13 amino acids. Germline CDR1 reads GTSNPN; CDR2 reads SVGIG (reference sequence). CDR3 bases: TGTGCCTGGAAGGCTAGCGGGGGGTACGAGCAGTACTTC. It encodes CAWKASGGYEQYF.

The genes are TRBV19 and TRBJ2-4; the D gene is possibly TRBD2 (5 bases). Germline assignment: CDR1 LNHDA and CDR2 SQIVND (reference sequence). V was trimmed by 5 bases and J by 8 bases, leaving 19 bases between them. The length of the CDR3 is 15 residues. As DNA, the CDR3 is TGTGCCAGTAGTTTTATCGGATGGGGAGAGGACATTCAGTACTTC. Its translation is CASSFIGWGEDIQYF.

This clone was detected only a few times. The sample contains more than one DNA sequence encoding this CDR3. The CDR3 DNA sequence: TGTGCCAGCAGTTTAAGGCAGGGAAATCAGCCCCAGCATTTT. Translating gives CASSLRQGNQPQHF. The V call is TRBV27, the J call TRBJ1-5; tentative D call: TRBD1 (5 bases). Germline assignment: CDR1 MNHEY and CDR2 SMNVEV (reference sequence). The length of the CDR3 is 14 residues. Trimming stripped 2 bases from V and 4 bases from J, with 9 bases between.

The chain couples TRBV7-2 to TRBJ2-6; 8 positions agree with TRBD2. This CDR3 has 18 residues. CDR1 and CDR2 (germline): SGHTA, FQGNSA. The V gene end was trimmed by 7 bases and the J gene end by 0 bases; junction bases not matched to a gene: 11. This CDR3 is CASTKRGTLRSGANVLTF. CDR3 DNA: TGTGCCAGCACCAAGCGGGGGACTCTACGCTCTGGGGCCAACGTCCTGACTTTC. The full variable domain, its missing parts supplied by reference TRBV7-2 and TRBJ2-6, is GAGVSQSPSNKVTEKGKDVELRCDPISGHTALYWYRQSLGQGLEFLIYFQGNSAPDKSGLPSDRFSAERTGGSVSTLTIQRTQQEDSAVYLCASTKRGTLRSGANVLTFGAGSRLTVL.

The V gene is TRBV27, the J gene TRBJ1-1; a possible D gene is TRBD1 (5 bases). Germline V gene data show CDR1 as MNHEY and CDR2 as SMNVEV (reference sequence). The V gene lost 5 bases and the J gene lost 0 bases, with 16 bases spanning the gap. The CDR3 runs to 16 residues. In nucleotides, the CDR3 is TGTGCCAGCAGTGTAGGGGCGAGGACCTTGAACACTGAAGCTTTCTTT. Its translation is CASSVGARTLNTEAFF.

Only one count was recorded for this clone. The CDR3 DNA reads as TGTGCCAGCAGCGTAGGGACTAGCGGGTCCTATACGCAGTATTTT. As protein: CASSVGTSGSYTQYF. This rearrangement joins TRBV9 to TRBJ2-3; 11 bases line up with TRBD2. Germline trimming cut 0 bases from V and 7 bases from J; bases unmatched to any gene: 4. The CDR3 sequence is 15 residues long. The germline V gene encodes CDR1 SGDLS and CDR2 YYNGEE.

This sequence joins TRBV4-1 and TRBJ2-7; D may be TRBD2 (5 bases). The CDR3 sequence is 17 residues long. V lost 1 base, J lost 4 bases, and 20 bases lay in between. Germline-derived CDR1 and CDR2 are MGHRA and YSYEKL. CDR3 sequence: CASSQVDFLSGGYEQYF. CDR3 nucleotides: TGCGCCAGCAGCCAAGTGGACTTCCTGAGTGGAGGATACGAGCAGTACTTC.

This rearrangement joins TRBV6-1 to TRBJ1-6; D remains unclear. This CDR3 contains 14 residues. V was pared by 4 bases and J by 2 bases, with 6 bases between. CDR1 and CDR2 from the germline V gene are MNHNS and SASEGT. CDR3 nucleotide sequence: TGTGCCAGCAGTGCTGGCCCCTATAATTCACCCCTCCACTTT. Its translation: CASSAGPYNSPLHF.